This entry concerns a single T cell receptor beta chain. Its antigen is still unknown. This entry belongs to a study of T cell responses to AZD1222 COVID-19 vaccine. Study results and limitations: Donors were mostly white British, more females; clonal diversity possibly underestimated. Of the AZD1222 recipients, only six were seropositive at baseline. With two AZD1222 doses given, Spike-specific TCR breadth and depth both rose.

Clones were read by immunoSEQ multiplex PCR, and TCRdb kept only the in-frame ones, dropping some. The sample yields under 200,000 clones, 87% seen once. The sequence derives from an adult who received the AZD1222 COVID-19 vaccine. The sample in question was peripheral blood, obtained 28 days after the second AZD1222 dose.

CDR3 coding DNA: TGTGCCAGCAGCCAAGATCGGGACAGGGGAGGCTACACCTTC. Protein: CASSQDRDRGGYTF. The rearrangement uses TRBV4-2 and TRBJ1-2, with 10 bases fitting TRBD1. The CDR3 contains 14 residues. Germline V gene lookup returns CDR1 LGHNA and CDR2 YNFKEQ. V was pared by 0 bases and J by 8 bases, with 3 bases of the junction left unmatched.